This T cell receptor (beta chain) was identified in a study of OX40 agonist ivuxolimab in advanced cancers. About the research overall: Patients assigned to dose escalation were diagnosed with hepatocellular carcinoma, melanoma, renal cell or head and neck cancer.

Some clones are missing from TCRdb's copy, which holds only in-frame ones; the method was immunoSEQ multiplex PCR. The table records about 66,000 clones, around 90% of them present only once. Germline CDR1 reads SGHRS; CDR2 reads YFSETQ. The ends were cut back, 4 bases at V and 4 bases at J, with 11 bases in the middle. This CDR3 contains 13 residues. This TCR was recovered from an adult with an advanced solid tumor such as melanoma, head and neck, liver or kidney cancer. This chain connects TRBV5-1 to TRBJ1-2; D is possibly TRBD1 (5 bases). Specimen: CD4+ or CD8+ T cells sorted from blood, collected in a trial of the OX40 agonist ivuxolimab. The CDR3 DNA sequence: TGCGCCAGCAGCCGGGGGTGGGCCTATGGCTACACCTTC. It codes for CASSRGWAYGYTF. The full variable domain, its missing parts supplied by reference TRBV5-1 and TRBJ1-2, is KAGVTQTPRYLIKTRGQQVTLSCSPISGHRSVSWYQQTPGQGLQFLFEYFSETQRNKGNFPGRFSGRQFSNSRSEMNVSTLELGDSALYLCASSRGWAYGYTFGSGTRLTVV.